This T cell receptor beta chain was identified during a study of beta chain features in type 1 diabetes. General observations from the study: Comparison showed that naive, central memory and Treg TCRB repertoires appeared more similar among patients than among healthy donors. The study found moderately but significantly shorter TCRB CDR3s in all four CD4+ subsets of Type 1 diabetes patients. Type 1 diabetes patients had fewer VDJ junction insertions and more deletions.

cDNA synthesis used the whole RNA isolate, giving expressed TCRB sequences. TCRdb's table, derived via immunoSEQ multiplex PCR, lists solely in-frame clones and lacks some. The data hold approximately 37,000 clones, with around 64% observed a single time. A note on this clone: Its target is not known.

This sequence originates from a woman in her 30s in good health. Sequenced sample: Tregs from blood.

CDR3 in amino acids: CASSPLMYF. CDR3 nucleotide sequence: TGTGCCAGCAGCCCTCTTATGTACTTC. The chain recombines TRBV2 with TRBJ2-7; D remains ambiguous. Trimming pared 6 bases from V and 12 bases from J, leaving 9 bases between. The germline gives CDR1 SNHLY, CDR2 FYNNEI. This CDR3 contains 9 residues.